These 2 T cell receptor beta chains originate from one sample sequenced in a study of Ad26.COV2.S vaccination and SARS-CoV-2 variants. Treatment defined: some 20 received Ad26.COV2.S at low or high dose, single or two shots; 5 received placebo; per-sample allocation not given. Each sample was drawn 63 days after the first injection (of vaccine or placebo). Sequencing was performed with immunoSEQ multiplex PCR; in TCRdb, only in-frame clones are kept and a portion is missing. Among roughly 700,000 clones, more than 80% were seen once, and the ten largest hold 1.5%. The material sequenced was peripheral blood, taken in a trial of Ad26.COV2.S vaccine versus placebo. These receptors were collected from a person aged 18-65 years who received the Ad26.COV2.S COVID-19 vaccine or a placebo.

CDR3 loop: CASSPGQEVYGYTF. CDR3 nucleotide sequence: TGTGCCAGCTCACCAGGACAGGAAGTCTATGGCTACACCTTC. The rearrangement uses TRBV18 and TRBJ1-2; 7 bases agree with TRBD1. The germline gives CDR1 KGHSH, CDR2 LQKENI. J lost 4 bases, V lost 2 bases, and 4 bases had no gene match. This CDR3 has 14 residues.

The V gene is TRBV25-1, the J gene TRBJ2-2, with D uncertain. CDR3 size: 12 residues. V was clipped by 7 bases and J by 0 bases, with 3 bases between them. CDR1 is MGHDK and CDR2 is SYGVNS in the germline V gene. Written as DNA, the CDR3 is TGTGCCAGCACCCCGAACACCGGGGAGCTGTTTTTT. Its protein is CASTPNTGELFF.